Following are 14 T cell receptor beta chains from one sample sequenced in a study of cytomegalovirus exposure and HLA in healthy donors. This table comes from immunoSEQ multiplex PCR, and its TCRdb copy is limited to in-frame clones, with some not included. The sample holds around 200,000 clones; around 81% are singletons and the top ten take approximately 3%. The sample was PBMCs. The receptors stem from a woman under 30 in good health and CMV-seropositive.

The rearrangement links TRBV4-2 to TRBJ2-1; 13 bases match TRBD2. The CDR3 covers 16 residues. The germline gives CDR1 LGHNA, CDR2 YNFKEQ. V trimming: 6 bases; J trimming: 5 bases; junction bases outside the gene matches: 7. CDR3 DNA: TGTGCCAGCAGAAACCTACTAGCGGGGGGGCACAATGAGCAGTTCTTC. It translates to CASRNLLAGGHNEQFF.

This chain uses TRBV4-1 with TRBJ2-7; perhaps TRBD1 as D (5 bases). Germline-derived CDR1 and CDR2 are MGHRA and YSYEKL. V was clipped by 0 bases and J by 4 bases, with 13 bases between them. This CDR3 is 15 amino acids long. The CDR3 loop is CASSQEIARVYEQYF. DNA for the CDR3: TGCGCCAGCAGCCAAGAGATTGCCAGGGTATACGAGCAGTACTTC.

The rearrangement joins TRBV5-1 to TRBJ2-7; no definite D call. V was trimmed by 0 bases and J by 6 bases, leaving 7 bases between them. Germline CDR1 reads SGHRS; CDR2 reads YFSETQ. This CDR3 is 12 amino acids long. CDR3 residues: CASSLDQAEQYF. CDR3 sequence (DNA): TGCGCCAGCAGCTTGGACCAGGCCGAGCAGTACTTC.

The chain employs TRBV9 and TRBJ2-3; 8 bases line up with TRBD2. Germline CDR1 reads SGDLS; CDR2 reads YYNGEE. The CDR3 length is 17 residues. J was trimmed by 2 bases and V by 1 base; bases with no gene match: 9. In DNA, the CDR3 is TGTGCCAGCAGCGTACTTCCGGGTAGCGGGACCACAGATACGCAGTATTTT. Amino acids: CASSVLPGSGTTDTQYF.

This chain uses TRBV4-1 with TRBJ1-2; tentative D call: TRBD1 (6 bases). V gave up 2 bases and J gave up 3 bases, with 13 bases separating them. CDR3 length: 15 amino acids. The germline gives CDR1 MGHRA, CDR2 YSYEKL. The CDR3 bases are TGCGCCAGCAGCCAACAACAGGGTGAGGACTATGGCTACACCTTC. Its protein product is CASSQQQGEDYGYTF.

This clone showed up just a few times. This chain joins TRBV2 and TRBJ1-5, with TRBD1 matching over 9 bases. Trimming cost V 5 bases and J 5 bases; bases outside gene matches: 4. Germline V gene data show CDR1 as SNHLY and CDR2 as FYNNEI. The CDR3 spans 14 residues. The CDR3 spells CASSPDRGYQPQHF. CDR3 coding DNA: TGTGCCAGCAGTCCGGACAGGGGCTATCAGCCCCAGCATTTT.

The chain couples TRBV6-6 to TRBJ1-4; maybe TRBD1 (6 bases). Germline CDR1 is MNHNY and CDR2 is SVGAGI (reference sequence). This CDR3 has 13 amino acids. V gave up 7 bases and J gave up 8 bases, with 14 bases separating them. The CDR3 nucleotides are TGTGCCAGCAACGCAGGGGCCAGGGAAAAACTGTTTTTT. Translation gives CASNAGAREKLFF.

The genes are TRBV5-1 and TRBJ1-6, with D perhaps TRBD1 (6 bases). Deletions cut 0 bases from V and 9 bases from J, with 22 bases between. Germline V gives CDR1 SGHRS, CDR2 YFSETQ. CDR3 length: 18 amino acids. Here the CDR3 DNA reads TGCGCCAGCAGCTTGGAAGCAGCGCGGGGGGCTGGTGGTTCACCCCTCCACTTT. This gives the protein CASSLEAARGAGGSPLHF.

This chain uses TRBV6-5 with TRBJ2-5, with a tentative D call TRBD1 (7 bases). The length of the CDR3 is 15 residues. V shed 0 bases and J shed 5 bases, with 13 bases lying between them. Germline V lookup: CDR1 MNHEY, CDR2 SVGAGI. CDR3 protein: CASSYSRLGGETQYF. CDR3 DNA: TGTGCCAGCAGTTACTCCCGACTAGGGGGCGAGACCCAGTACTTC.

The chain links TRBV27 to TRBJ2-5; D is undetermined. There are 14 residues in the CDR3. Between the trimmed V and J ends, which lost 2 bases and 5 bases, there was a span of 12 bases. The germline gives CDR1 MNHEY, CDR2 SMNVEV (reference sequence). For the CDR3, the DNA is TGTGCCAGCAGTTTAGACCCAGCCGGGGAGACCCAGTACTTC. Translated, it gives CASSLDPAGETQYF.

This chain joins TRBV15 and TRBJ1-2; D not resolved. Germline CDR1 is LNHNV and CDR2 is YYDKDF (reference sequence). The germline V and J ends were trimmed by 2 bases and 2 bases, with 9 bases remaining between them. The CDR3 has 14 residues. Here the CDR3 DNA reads TGTGCCACCAGCAGACCCGGGAAAAACTATGGCTACACCTTC. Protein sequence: CATSRPGKNYGYTF.

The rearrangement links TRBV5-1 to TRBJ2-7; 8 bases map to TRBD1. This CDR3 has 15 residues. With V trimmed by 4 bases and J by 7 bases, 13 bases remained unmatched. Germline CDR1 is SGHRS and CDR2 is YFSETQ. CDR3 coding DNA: TGCGCCAGCAGCCGCAACAGGGGGTCAGCTGAAGAGCAGTACTTC. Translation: CASSRNRGSAEEQYF.

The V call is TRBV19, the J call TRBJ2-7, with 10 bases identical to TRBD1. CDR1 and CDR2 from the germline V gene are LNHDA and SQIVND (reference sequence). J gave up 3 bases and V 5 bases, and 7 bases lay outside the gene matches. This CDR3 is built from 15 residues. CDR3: CASSPRQGAIYEQYF. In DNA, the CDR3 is TGTGCCAGTAGTCCCCGACAGGGGGCGATCTACGAGCAGTACTTC.

The CDR3 coding sequence is TGTGCCAGCAGCCAGGACAGGGTTTATAAGAACTATGGCTACACCTTC. This gives the protein CASSQDRVYKNYGYTF. The chain joins TRBV7-9 to TRBJ1-2; 8 nucleotides line up with TRBD1. Germline V CDR1 and CDR2: SEHNR, FQNEAQ (reference sequence). V lost 5 bases and J lost 2; bases outside the gene matches: 10. This CDR3 contains 16 residues. Full variable domain (missing parts from reference TRBV7-9 and TRBJ1-2): DTGVSQNPRHKITKRGQNVTFRCDPISEHNRLYWYRQTLGQGPEFLTYFQNEAQLEKSRLLSDRFSAERPKGSFSTLEIQRTEQGDSAMYLCASSQDRVYKNYGYTFGSGTRLTVV.